The TCR beta chain described here comes from a study of shared clonotypes between healthy human individuals (TCRdb year 2020). In terms of the full investigation: A couple of women and a few men aged 18 to 49 years were included in the cohort. To estimate repertoire size and how much clonotype sharing occurs between individuals, the study deeply sequenced the blood TCR repertoires of five healthy adults. Different laboratories and diverse techniques were used to prepare libraries and sequence TCR repertoires, to increase sequencing depth and limit assay-specific biases. Leukapheresis yielded between about 0.94 and 8.9 billion PBMCs per donor. For each donor, three plates each were used for CD4 naive and CD4 memory, two plates were used for CD8 naive, and one plate was used for CD8 memory.

Using the deep immunoSEQ assay, multiplex PCR amplified TCR CDR3 regions from genomic DNA. Extracted genomic DNA from each cell subset was spread evenly across all wells of several immunoSEQ 96-well plates, with each plate serving as a replicate. For sorted subsets, roughly 200 ng of genomic DNA, equivalent to 25,000 to 35,000 T cell genomes, went into each replicate PCR. Purified libraries were measured with a Qubit 3.0 fluorometer, size-checked on a Bioanalyzer 2100, and measured again with the KAPA Library Quantification kit. Each immunoSEQ 96-well plate was sequenced on its own single-read 150-cycle Illumina NextSeq 550 flow cell. In the paper's pipeline: Because only junctional sequences without quality scores were contained in the immunoSEQ output, filtering matching that applied to full-length reads could not be performed. To assign V/J genes and CDR3, sequences were annotated against IMGT germline references using PyIR, a Python wrapper for IgBLAST v1.9. Reads with weak V/J assignments (E-value above 1e-6), missing CDR3, stop codons, out-of-frame junctions, or ambiguous translated residues were removed. V3J clonotypes were defined as sequences sharing an identical inferred V gene, J gene, and CDR3 amino acid sequence. The percentage overlap between two repertoires was calculated by dividing the number of shared unique clonotypes by the size of the smaller repertoire. Richness of each repertoire was evaluated using RTK rarefaction, the Chao1 estimator, and Recon v2.1 estimates of unobserved clonotypes. Generation probabilities were computed with OLGA for all TCRbeta clonotypes obtained by the gDNA method from several donors. Imported from immuneACCESS, the table was reduced by TCRdb to in-frame sequences with V and J called. These copies leave out some clones; in studies compared against another copy, an unresolved V gene accounts for under half, and the cause of the remainder is not known. The V and J calls and the clone size are those of that table, but D and trimming were determined from the DNA. In this sample the table shows over a million clones, approximately 96% of which occur a single time. The ten largest clones add up to 1% to 1.5% of the sample.

The germline V gene gives CDR1 as SGDLS and CDR2 as YYNGEE. The V and J ends are trimmed by 4 bases and 4 bases, leaving 8 bases between them. Measured from the cysteine to the phenylalanine, the CDR3 is 13 residues long. Only CDR3 DNA is held: 39 bases, read in frame from base 1. The donors were healthy, HIV-negative adults with no recently reported acute infections or vaccinations. Only Caucasian adults living in Nashville, Tennessee, USA were represented among the donors. CD4+ T cells were enriched by magnetic negative selection; naive cells were then positively selected on CD45RA, and the negative fraction formed the memory subset. Blood was collected by leukapheresis, and PBMCs were isolated by Ficoll-Histopaque density gradient centrifugation and then cryopreserved in liquid nitrogen vapor phase. Purity and quantity of every magnetically sorted T cell population were checked by analytical flow cytometry. Genomic DNA was isolated from every sorted fraction and measured by UV absorbance on a Nanodrop 2000c.

Broader findings and caveats from the paper: Sharing across several donors was observed for approximately 5% of naive CD4, about 4% of naive CD8, 2% to 2.5% of memory CD4, and roughly 0.4% of memory CD8 clonotypes. Incomplete sequencing was indicated by rarefaction of sorted-subset datasets, despite the large sequencing depth. Sampling was restricted to blood, and TCR repertoires in tissue are likely to differ from TCR repertoires in blood. Compared with non-shared clonotypes, the clonotypes found in all four sorted-subset donors had higher generation probabilities. Naive subsets generally had larger estimated clonotype richness than memory subsets did. The genetic and exposure-history diversity represented was limited by the small number of donors. Based on pairwise subsampling, the degree of clonotype sharing among donors was expected to be affected by sequencing depth.

About this clone: Its antigen specificity is not known. Base qualities are not provided; no much larger clone lies one nucleotide away.

Sequenced material: naive CD4+ T cells sorted from blood. Reading the label with the study, this specimen's cell subset or site is: CD45RA+ positively selected. This sequence originates from a man younger than 40 in good health. Rearrangement joined TRBV9 to TRBJ2-2; the D assignment is uncertain and may be TRBD1 or TRBD2, with 5 bases supporting each. The DNA is TGTGCCAGCAGCACGGGACCCACCGGGGAGCTGTTTTTT. The encoded protein is CASSTGPTGELFF.